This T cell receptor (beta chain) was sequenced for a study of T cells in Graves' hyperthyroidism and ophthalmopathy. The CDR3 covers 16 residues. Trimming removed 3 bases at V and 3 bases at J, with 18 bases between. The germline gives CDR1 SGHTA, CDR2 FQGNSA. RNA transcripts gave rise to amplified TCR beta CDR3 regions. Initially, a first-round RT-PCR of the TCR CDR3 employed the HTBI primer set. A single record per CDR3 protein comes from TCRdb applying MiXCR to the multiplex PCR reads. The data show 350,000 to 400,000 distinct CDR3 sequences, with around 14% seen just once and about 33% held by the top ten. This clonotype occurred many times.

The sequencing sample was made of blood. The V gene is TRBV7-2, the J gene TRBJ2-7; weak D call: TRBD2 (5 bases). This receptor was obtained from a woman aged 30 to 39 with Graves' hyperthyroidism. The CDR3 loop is CASSFPKHGSSYEQYF. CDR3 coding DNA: TGTGCCAGCAGCTTCCCAAAGCATGGGAGCAGCTACGAGCAGTACTTC.